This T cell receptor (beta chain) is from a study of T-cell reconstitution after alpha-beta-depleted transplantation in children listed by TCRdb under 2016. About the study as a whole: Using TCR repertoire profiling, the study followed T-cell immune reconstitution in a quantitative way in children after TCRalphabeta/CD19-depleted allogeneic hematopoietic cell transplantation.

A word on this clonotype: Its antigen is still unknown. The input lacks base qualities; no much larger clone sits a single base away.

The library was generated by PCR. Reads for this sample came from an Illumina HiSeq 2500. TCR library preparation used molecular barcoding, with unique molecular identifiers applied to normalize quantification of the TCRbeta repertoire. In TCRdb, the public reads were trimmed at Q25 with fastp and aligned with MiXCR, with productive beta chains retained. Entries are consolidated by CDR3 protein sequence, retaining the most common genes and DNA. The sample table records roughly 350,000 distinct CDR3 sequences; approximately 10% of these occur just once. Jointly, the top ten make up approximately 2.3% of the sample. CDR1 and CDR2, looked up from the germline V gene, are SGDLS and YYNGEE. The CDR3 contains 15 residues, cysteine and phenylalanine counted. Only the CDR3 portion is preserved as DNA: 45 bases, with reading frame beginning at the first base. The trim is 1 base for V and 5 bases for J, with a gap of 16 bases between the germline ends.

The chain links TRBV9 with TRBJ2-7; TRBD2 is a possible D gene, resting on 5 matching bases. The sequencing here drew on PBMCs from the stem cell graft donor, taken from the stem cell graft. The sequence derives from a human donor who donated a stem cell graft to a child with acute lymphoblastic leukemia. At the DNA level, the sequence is TGTGCCAGCAGCGTAACTCCCTTCCCGAGGGACGAGCAGTACTTC. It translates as CASSVTPFPRDEQYF. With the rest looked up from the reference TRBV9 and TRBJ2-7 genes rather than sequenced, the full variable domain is DSGVTQTPKHLITATGQRVTLRCSPRSGDLSVYWYQQSLDQGLQFLIQYYNGEERAKGNILERFSAQQFPDLHSELNLSSLELGDSALYFCASSVTPFPRDEQYFGPGTRLTVT.